These 12 T cell receptor beta chains share one sample of origin, sequenced in a study of blood T cell repertoires in COVID-19. Repertoires were generated with immunoSEQ multiplex PCR, while TCRdb's copy carries only in-frame clones and drops some. The data show some 38,000 clones, about 82% seen once. Sequencing was done on a sample of peripheral blood. The receptors shown here come from a man between 60 and 75 years old in a cohort sampled during active COVID-19.

This clone was picked up a small number of times. The V and J genes are TRBV29-1 and TRBJ2-7; TRBD2 aligns across 13 bases. From germline, CDR1 is SQVTM and CDR2 ANQGSEA. This CDR3 spans 14 amino acids. The trim removed 1 base at V and 6 bases at J, leaving 3 bases unmatched. Here the CDR3 DNA reads TGCAGCGTTGAAGGGACTAGCGGGAGCAGCGAGCAGTACTTC. This translates into CSVEGTSGSSEQYF.

This clone appeared once. The rearrangement uses TRBV6-4 and TRBJ1-2; D perhaps matches TRBD1 (5 bases). With 8 bases removed from V and 8 bases from J, the gap between germline ends came to 12 bases. Germline V gives CDR1 MRHNA, CDR2 SNTAGT. This CDR3 contains 11 residues. The CDR3 loop is CASPTGEGYTF. CDR3 in DNA: TGTGCCAGCCCGACGGGGGAAGGCTACACCTTC.

The rearrangement uses TRBV5-1 and TRBJ2-3, with 7 nucleotides matching TRBD2. Germline V CDR1 and CDR2: SGHRS, YFSETQ. With V trimmed by 4 bases and J by 5 bases, 7 bases remained unmatched. CDR3 length: 14 amino acids. CDR3: CASSAGAKQDTQYF. DNA of the CDR3: TGCGCCAGCAGCGCGGGAGCAAAACAAGATACGCAGTATTTT. Filled out from reference TRBV5-1 and TRBJ2-3, the complete variable domain reads KAGVTQTPRYLIKTRGQQVTLSCSPISGHRSVSWYQQTPGQGLQFLFEYFSETQRNKGNFPGRFSGRQFSNSRSEMNVSTLELGDSALYLCASSAGAKQDTQYFGPGTRLTVL.

The CDR3: CASDSDTGELFF. The CDR3 nucleotides read TGTGCCAGCGACTCGGACACCGGGGAGCTGTTTTTT. The rearrangement uses TRBV7-9 and TRBJ2-2; D gene ambiguous. Germline V gene sequence: CDR1 SEHNR, CDR2 FQNEAQ (reference sequence). The V end was cut by 8 bases, the J end by 3 bases, with 7 bases between. This CDR3 comprises 12 residues.

The V and J genes are TRBV24-1 and TRBJ2-3; D possibly corresponds to TRBD1 (6 bases). In germline, CDR1 is KGHDR, CDR2 SFDVKD. The CDR3 runs 16 residues. Trimming shortened V by 5 bases and J by 2 bases, and 16 bases separated the two germline ends. Here the CDR3 DNA reads TGTGCCACCAGTGCGCACAGGGCTGCCACCACAGATACGCAGTATTTT. Translating it yields CATSAHRAATTDTQYF.

The rearrangement links TRBV15 to TRBJ2-3, with D possibly being TRBD2 (5 bases). The V and J ends lost 3 bases and 5 bases respectively, with 18 bases between them. In germline, CDR1 is LNHNV, CDR2 YYDKDF (reference sequence). The CDR3 contains 16 residues. The CDR3 region is CATSSPRQRDGDTQYF. Here the CDR3 DNA reads TGTGCCACCAGCAGTCCCCGACAACGGGATGGAGATACGCAGTATTTT.

The rearrangement uses TRBV27 and TRBJ2-3, with 10 positions matching TRBD1. The V and J ends lost 1 base and 6 bases, in that order; junction bases with no gene match: 10. Looked up from germline, CDR1 is MNHEY and CDR2 is SMNVEV (reference sequence). The CDR3 is 17 residues long. For the CDR3, the DNA is TGTGCCAGCAGTTTATTAGGGACAGGGGCCCCCTCTGATACGCAGTATTTT. This sequence encodes CASSLLGTGAPSDTQYF.

J is TRBJ1-5 and V is TRBV19; D may be TRBD1 (5 bases). The CDR3 is 15 amino acids. Trimming stripped 3 bases from V and 4 bases from J, with 13 bases between. CDR1 is LNHDA, CDR2 SQIVND, per germline (reference sequence). The CDR3 nucleotides read TGTGCCAGTAGTATCGGCCAGGGTCTAAATCAGCCCCAGCATTTT. Amino acid sequence: CASSIGQGLNQPQHF.

The chain recombines TRBV5-4 with TRBJ1-2; maybe TRBD1 (5 bases). Trimming removed 2 bases from V and 4 bases from J, with 12 bases in between. The CDR3 consists of 14 residues. The V gene's germline CDR1 is SGHNT and CDR2 YYREEE (reference sequence). The CDR3 nucleotides are TGTGCCAGCAGCTTTAGGGGAGGTTCCTATGGCTACACCTTC. This encodes CASSFRGGSYGYTF.

The V and J genes are TRBV7-2 and TRBJ2-4; D possibly corresponds to TRBD1 (6 bases). This CDR3 spans 13 amino acids. Germline CDR1 and CDR2: SGHTA and FQGNSA. Trimming stripped 0 bases from V and 9 bases from J, with 9 bases between. The CDR3, as DNA: TGTGCCAGCAGCTTAGCACAGGGTGGCATTCAGTACTTC. Residues: CASSLAQGGIQYF.

This clone appeared a few times. The V call is TRBV5-4, the J call TRBJ2-7; no definite D call. CDR1 is SGHNT and CDR2 is YYREEE in the germline V gene (reference sequence). V was pared by 0 bases and J by 6 bases, with 13 bases between. The CDR3 sequence is 14 residues long. This CDR3 reads CASSLEYSSSEQYF. DNA for the CDR3: TGTGCCAGCAGCTTGGAGTACAGCTCGAGCGAGCAGTACTTC.

The chain employs TRBV3-1 (or the pseudogene TRBV3-2) and TRBJ1-2; TRBD1 is a possible D gene (5 bases). The V end was cut by 3 bases, the J end by 7 bases, with 9 bases between. CDR1 LGHDT and CDR2 YNNKEL come from the germline V gene (reference sequence). This CDR3 has 12 residues. The CDR3 is CASSQGLFGYTF. The CDR3 DNA follows: TGTGCCAGCAGCCAGGGACTATTTGGCTACACCTTC.